This record concerns one TCR beta chain sequence. The antigen remains unidentified. V lost 2 bases, J lost 7 bases, and 9 bases stayed unmatched. The CDR3 extends over 17 amino acids. Germline assignment: CDR1 MNHNS and CDR2 SASEGT. Libraries were prepared by immunoSEQ multiplex PCR; TCRdb keeps only in-frame clonotypes and omits some of them. Among about 93,000 clones listed, around 93% were seen once. This sample is part of a study of graft-versus-host responses after intestinal transplantation. This TCR was sampled from a human donor who received an intestinal transplant. The chain is built from TRBV6-1 and TRBJ2-1; 12 positions match TRBD2. The specimen was unstimulated CD8+ T cells sorted from spleen or lymph node cells, collected before intestinal transplant. The CDR3 sequence: CASSEFGLAGGTNEQFF. DNA of the CDR3: TGTGCCAGCAGTGAATTTGGGCTAGCGGGAGGGACGAATGAGCAGTTCTTC.